This entry lists 12 T cell receptor beta chains sequenced from one sample in a study of T cells in women clearing cervical HPV infection. Clones were sequenced by immunoSEQ multiplex PCR, and TCRdb holds only the in-frame ones, with some missing. Found here are about 30,000 clones; the top ten clones hold 6.6%. Sample: blood buffy coat. The source is a woman aged 18-70 years with a cervical HPV16 infection that either progressed to CIN3+ or cleared (not recorded which).

With respect to this clone: The read halts 3 residues ahead of the CDR3 end, with the missing end drawn from the germline J gene. The rearrangement links TRBV2 to TRBJ1-1, with D uncertain. The CDR3 consists of 12 residues. The V and J ends lost 6 bases and 2 bases respectively, with 7 bases between them. Germline V gene lookup returns CDR1 SNHLY and CDR2 FYNNEI. CDR3 DNA (partial): TGTGCCAGCAGGGCGGTCAACACTGAA. Its protein is CASRAVNTE. The whole CDR3 protein reads CASRAVNTEAFF.

Remarks on this clone: The sequence runs out 3 residues before the end of the CDR3; the remainder is reconstructed from the germline J gene. The chain combines TRBV20-1 with TRBJ1-5; a possible D gene is TRBD1 (5 bases). V lost 3 bases to trimming and J lost 3 bases, with 12 bases between them. CDR1 DFQATT and CDR2 SNEGSKA come from the germline V gene (reference sequence). The CDR3 extends over 14 amino acids. Partial CDR3 DNA: TGCAGTGCTAGTTGGGGGGGGAACAATCAGCCC. It codes for CSASWGGNNQP. Given in full, the CDR3 is CSASWGGNNQPQHF.

As to this clone: The observed sequence ends 3 residues before the CDR3 terminus, with the missing tail filled in from the germline J gene. This chain uses TRBV29-1 with TRBJ2-7; D might be TRBD1 (5 bases). Germline CDR1 reads SQVTM; CDR2 reads ANQGSEA. Between the trimmed V and J ends, which lost 5 bases and 2 bases, there was a span of 13 bases. The CDR3 runs 13 residues. CDR3 bases read: TGCAGCGTTATAGGGGCTATGCCCTACGAG. This codes for CSVIGAMPYE. The whole CDR3 protein is CSVIGAMPYEQYF.

Remarks on this clone: Coverage ceases 3 residues before the CDR3 finishes, and the germline J gene fills in the end. The chain uses TRBV11-3 and TRBJ2-1, with TRBD2 matching over 7 bases. CDR3 length equals 13 residues. The J segment lost 9 bases and the V segment lost 4 bases, leaving 6 bases of the junction unmatched. The germline CDR1 and CDR2 sequences are SGHNT and YENEEA. This CDR3 reads CASSSSGLGEQFF. CDR3 DNA (partial): TGTGCCAGCAGCTCTTCCGGACTAGGTGAG.

In regard to this clone: The sequenced fragment ends 3 residues before the CDR3 boundary, so the rest is inferred from the germline J gene. The V gene is TRBV20-1, the J gene TRBJ2-2, with D possibly TRBD2 on 5 matching bases. Trimming took 3 bases from V and 5 from J, leaving 13 bases between them. There are 14 residues in the CDR3. CDR1 and CDR2 from the germline V gene are DFQATT and SNEGSKA (reference sequence). The CDR3: CSASPRGLTGELFF. Incomplete CDR3 DNA: TGCAGTGCTAGCCCCCGGGGATTGACCGGGGAG.

Concerning this clone: Read coverage stops 3 residues before the CDR3 terminus; the germline J gene supplies the remainder. The chain has TRBV9 and TRBJ2-5, with 11 bases fitting TRBD1. Germline V CDR1 and CDR2: SGDLS, YYNGEE. This CDR3 is built from 16 residues. V trimming: 4 bases; J trimming: 4 bases; junction bases outside the gene matches: 9. CDR3 bases read: TGTGCCAGCAGCTCATGGGGGGGGACAGGGGGAGAGACC. Translating it yields CASSSWGGTGGET. The full CDR3 sequence reads CASSSWGGTGGETQYF.

As to this clone: The read terminates 3 residues ahead of where the CDR3 ends, so the germline J gene completes it. The chain recombines TRBV2 with TRBJ2-3, with 12 bases identical to TRBD2. V shed 2 bases and J 6 bases; nucleotides not matched to a gene: 3. The length of the CDR3 is 15 residues. Per the germline V gene, CDR1 is SNHLY and CDR2 is FYNNEI. CDR3 loop: CASSELAGGQDTQYF. CDR3 DNA (partial): TGTGCCAGCAGTGAACTAGCGGGGGGGCAGGATACG.

A remark on this clone: The read terminates 3 residues ahead of where the CDR3 ends, so the germline J gene completes it. The rearrangement uses TRBV6-1 and TRBJ2-3, with D unclear. The V end lost 4 bases, the J end lost 5 bases, and 7 bases lay between the germline ends. Germline V gene lookup returns CDR1 MNHNS and CDR2 SASEGT. The CDR3 spans 12 residues. The chain's CDR3 is CASSATIDTQYF. Partial CDR3 DNA: TGTGCCAGCAGTGCTACTATAGATACG.

Concerning this clone itself: The CDR3 is cut off 3 residues early in the read; its end comes from the germline J gene. This chain connects TRBV20-1 to TRBJ2-6; 8 bases agree with TRBD2. The V gene's germline CDR1 is DFQATT and CDR2 SNEGSKA (reference sequence). Unmatched junction bases numbered 6, after V lost 2 bases and J lost 0 bases. This CDR3 spans 17 amino acids. CDR3 loop: CSARRRGALSGANVLTF. The part of the CDR3 DNA that was read is TGCAGTGCTAGAAGGCGGGGGGCACTCTCTGGGGCCAACGTC.

About this clone: The observed sequence ends 3 residues before the CDR3 terminus, with the missing tail filled in from the germline J gene. The chain joins TRBV20-1 to TRBJ1-3, with TRBD1 as a possible D gene (5 bases). CDR1 and CDR2 (germline): DFQATT, SNEGSKA (reference sequence). Deletions cut 3 bases from V and 2 bases from J, with 14 bases between. The CDR3 is made up of 15 amino acids. CDR3 bases read: TGCAGTGCTAGGGCTGCAGGGATTGCTGGAAACACC. Translation: CSARAAGIAGNT. The whole CDR3 is CSARAAGIAGNTIYF.

In regard to this clone: The read ends 3 residues early relative to the CDR3; the germline J gene fills the gap. V usage is TRBV5-1 and J usage is TRBJ2-5; 12 bases line up with TRBD2. J lost 4 bases, V lost 4 bases, and 20 bases had no gene match. This CDR3 is built from 20 residues. Germline lookup yields CDR1 SGHRS and CDR2 YFSETQ. CDR3 DNA (partial): TGCGCCAGCAGCGGGGAAGTGGACGGGCTAGCGGGGGGGGAACGAGAGACC. It translates to CASSGEVDGLAGGERET. The entire CDR3 sequence reads CASSGEVDGLAGGERETQYF.

A remark on this clone: From the germline J gene comes the end of the CDR3, since the read stops 3 residues before it. The chain combines TRBV30 with TRBJ1-5, with a possible D match to TRBD1 (5 bases). The V end lost 2 bases, the J end lost 2 bases, and 16 bases lay between the germline ends. CDR3 length: 16 residues. Per germline, CDR1 GTSNPN and CDR2 SVGIG (reference sequence). The CDR3: CAWSPSGVRGNQPQHF. The part of the CDR3 DNA that was read is TGTGCCTGGAGTCCCTCGGGGGTACGTGGCAATCAGCCC. Full variable domain (outside the CDR3, taken from reference TRBV30 and TRBJ1-5): SQTIHQWPATLVQPVGSPLSLECTVEGTSNPNLYWYRQAAGRGLQLLFYSVGIGQISSEVPQNLSASRPQDRQFILSSKKLLLSDSGFYLCAWSPSGVRGNQPQHFGDGTRLSIL.